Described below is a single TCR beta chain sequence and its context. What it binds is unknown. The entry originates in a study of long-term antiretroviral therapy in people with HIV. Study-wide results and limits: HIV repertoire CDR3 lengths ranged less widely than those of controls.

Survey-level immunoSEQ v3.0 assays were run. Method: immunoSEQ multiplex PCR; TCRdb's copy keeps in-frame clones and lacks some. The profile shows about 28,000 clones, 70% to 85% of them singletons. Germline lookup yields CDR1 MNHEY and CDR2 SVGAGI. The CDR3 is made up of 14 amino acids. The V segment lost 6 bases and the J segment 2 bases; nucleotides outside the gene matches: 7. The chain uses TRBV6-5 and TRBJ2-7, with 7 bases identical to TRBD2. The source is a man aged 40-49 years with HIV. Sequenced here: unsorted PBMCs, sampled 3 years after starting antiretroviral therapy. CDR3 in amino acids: CASRMSGDAYEQYF. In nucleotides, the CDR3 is TGTGCCAGCAGAATGAGCGGGGACGCCTACGAGCAGTACTTC.